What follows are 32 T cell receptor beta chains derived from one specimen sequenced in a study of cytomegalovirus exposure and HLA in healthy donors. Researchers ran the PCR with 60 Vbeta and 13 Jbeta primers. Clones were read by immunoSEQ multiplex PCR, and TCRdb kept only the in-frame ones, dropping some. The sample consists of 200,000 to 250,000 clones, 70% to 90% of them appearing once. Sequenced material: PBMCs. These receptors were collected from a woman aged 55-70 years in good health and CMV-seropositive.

The CDR3, as DNA: TGTGCCAGCAGCTTCTTTGGGGGAGGGTTATCCGGGGAGCTGTTTTTT. As protein: CASSFFGGGLSGELFF. This chain joins TRBV5-4 and TRBJ2-2; 7 bases match TRBD2. Germline V gene data show CDR1 as SGHNT and CDR2 as YYREEE (reference sequence). Trimming at V came to 2 bases and at J to 6 bases, leaving 10 bases not matched to a gene. The CDR3 is 16 residues long.

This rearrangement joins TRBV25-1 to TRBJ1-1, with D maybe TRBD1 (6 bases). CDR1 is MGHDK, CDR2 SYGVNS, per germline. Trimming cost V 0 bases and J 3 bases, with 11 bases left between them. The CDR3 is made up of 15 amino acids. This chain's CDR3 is CASSEYSGGHTEAFF. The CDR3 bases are TGTGCCAGCAGTGAATATTCGGGGGGGCACACTGAAGCTTTCTTT. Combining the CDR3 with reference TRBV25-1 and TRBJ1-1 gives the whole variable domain EADIYQTPRYLVIGTGKKITLECSQTMGHDKMYWYQQDPGMELHLIHYSYGVNSTEKGDLSSESTVSRIRTEHFPLTLESARPSHTSQYLCASSEYSGGHTEAFFGQGTRLTVV.

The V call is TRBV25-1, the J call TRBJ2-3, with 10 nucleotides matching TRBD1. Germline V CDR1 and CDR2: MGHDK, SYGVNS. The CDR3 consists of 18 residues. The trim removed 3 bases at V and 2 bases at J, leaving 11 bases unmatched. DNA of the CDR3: TGTGCCAGCAGTGAGGGGACCGGGACAGGGGCTCTCACAGATACGCAGTATTTT. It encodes CASSEGTGTGALTDTQYF.

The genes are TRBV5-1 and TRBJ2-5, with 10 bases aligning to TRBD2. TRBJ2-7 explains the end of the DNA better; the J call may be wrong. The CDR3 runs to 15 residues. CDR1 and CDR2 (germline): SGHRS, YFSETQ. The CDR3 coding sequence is TGCGCCAGCAGCTTGGTCTCTAGCGGGAGTTACGAGCAGTACTTC. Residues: CASSLVSSGSYEQYF.

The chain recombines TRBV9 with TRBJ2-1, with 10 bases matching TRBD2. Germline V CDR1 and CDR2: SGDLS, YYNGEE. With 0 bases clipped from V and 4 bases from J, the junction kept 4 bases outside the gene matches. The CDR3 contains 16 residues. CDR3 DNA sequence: TGTGCCAGCAGCGTAGTGGCTAGCGGGAGTTACAATGAGCAGTTCTTC. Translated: CASSVVASGSYNEQFF.

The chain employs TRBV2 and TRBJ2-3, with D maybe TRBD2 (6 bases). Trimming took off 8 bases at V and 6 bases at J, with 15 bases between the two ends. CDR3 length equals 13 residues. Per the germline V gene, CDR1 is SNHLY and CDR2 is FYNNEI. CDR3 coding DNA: TGTGCCAGCGCTCGGTCGGAGGGGGATACGCAGTATTTT. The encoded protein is CASARSEGDTQYF.

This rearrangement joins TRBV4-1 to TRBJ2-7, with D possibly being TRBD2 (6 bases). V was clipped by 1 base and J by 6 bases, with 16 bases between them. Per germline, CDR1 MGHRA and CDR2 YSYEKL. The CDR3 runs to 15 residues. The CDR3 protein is CASSQAPGLRPEQYF. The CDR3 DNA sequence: TGCGCCAGCAGCCAAGCTCCGGGACTCCGTCCCGAGCAGTACTTC.

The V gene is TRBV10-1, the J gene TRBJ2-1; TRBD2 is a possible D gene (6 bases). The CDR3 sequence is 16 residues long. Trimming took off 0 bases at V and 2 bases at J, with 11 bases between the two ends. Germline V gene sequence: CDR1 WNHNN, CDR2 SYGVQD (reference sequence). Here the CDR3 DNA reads TGCGCCAGCAGTGAGTCGGAAGTAGCGGCCTACAATGAGCAGTTCTTC. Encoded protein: CASSESEVAAYNEQFF.

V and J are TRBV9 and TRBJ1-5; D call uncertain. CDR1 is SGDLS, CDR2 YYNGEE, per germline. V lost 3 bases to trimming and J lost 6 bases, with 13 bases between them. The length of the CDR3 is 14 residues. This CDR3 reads CASSEDLRPQPQHF. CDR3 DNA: TGTGCCAGCAGCGAGGACTTAAGGCCTCAGCCCCAGCATTTT.

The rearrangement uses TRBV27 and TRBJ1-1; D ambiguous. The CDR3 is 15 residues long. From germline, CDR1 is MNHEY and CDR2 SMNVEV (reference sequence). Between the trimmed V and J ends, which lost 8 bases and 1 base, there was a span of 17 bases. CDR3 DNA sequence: TGTGCCAGCTCTCTCGGGAGGCCAGGGAACACTGAAGCTTTCTTT. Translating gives CASSLGRPGNTEAFF.

CDR3 sequence: CASSKGGAYEQYF. For the CDR3, the DNA is TGTGCCAGCAGTAAAGGCGGGGCTTACGAGCAGTACTTC. V and J are TRBV6-8 and TRBJ2-7; maybe TRBD2 (6 bases). In germline, CDR1 is MNHGY, CDR2 SAAAGT. The CDR3 extends over 13 amino acids. V gave up 5 bases and J gave up 4 bases, with 12 bases separating them.

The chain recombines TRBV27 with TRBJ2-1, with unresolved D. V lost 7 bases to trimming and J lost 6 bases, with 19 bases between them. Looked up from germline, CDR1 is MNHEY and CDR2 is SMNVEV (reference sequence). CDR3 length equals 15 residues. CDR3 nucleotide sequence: TGTGCCAGCACTTCCCCCCCCTACAGACGCAATGAGCAGTTCTTC. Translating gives CASTSPPYRRNEQFF.

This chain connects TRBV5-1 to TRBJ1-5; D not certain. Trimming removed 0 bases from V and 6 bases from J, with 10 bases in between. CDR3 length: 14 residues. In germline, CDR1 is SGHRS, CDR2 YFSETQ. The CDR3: CASSLGGGSQPQHF. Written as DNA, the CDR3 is TGCGCCAGCAGCTTGGGGGGAGGGAGTCAGCCCCAGCATTTT.

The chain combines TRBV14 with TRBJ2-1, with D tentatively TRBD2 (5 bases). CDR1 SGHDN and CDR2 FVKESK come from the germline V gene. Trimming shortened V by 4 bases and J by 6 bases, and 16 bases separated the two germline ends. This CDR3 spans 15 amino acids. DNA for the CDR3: TGTGCCAGCAGCCCCTTCATCGGACTCCTCAATGAGCAGTTCTTC. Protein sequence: CASSPFIGLLNEQFF.

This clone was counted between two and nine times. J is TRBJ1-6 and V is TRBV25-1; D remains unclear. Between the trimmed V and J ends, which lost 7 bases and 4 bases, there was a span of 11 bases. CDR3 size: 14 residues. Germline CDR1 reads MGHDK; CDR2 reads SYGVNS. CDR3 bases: TGTGCCAGCACCGTAGGGAGGTATAATTCACCCCTCCACTTT. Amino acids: CASTVGRYNSPLHF.

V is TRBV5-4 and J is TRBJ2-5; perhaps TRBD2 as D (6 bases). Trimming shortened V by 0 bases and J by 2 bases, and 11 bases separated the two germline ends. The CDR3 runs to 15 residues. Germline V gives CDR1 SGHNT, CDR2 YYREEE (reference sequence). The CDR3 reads CASSLDGGTQETQYF. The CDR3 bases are TGTGCCAGCAGCTTGGATGGCGGGACTCAAGAGACCCAGTACTTC.

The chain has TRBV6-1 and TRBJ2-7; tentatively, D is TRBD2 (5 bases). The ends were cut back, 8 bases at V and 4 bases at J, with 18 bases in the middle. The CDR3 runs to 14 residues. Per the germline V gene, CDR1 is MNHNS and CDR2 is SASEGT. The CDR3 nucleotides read TGTGCCAGCTTACTCTCCGGACTCAGGTACGAGCAGTACTTC. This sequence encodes CASLLSGLRYEQYF.

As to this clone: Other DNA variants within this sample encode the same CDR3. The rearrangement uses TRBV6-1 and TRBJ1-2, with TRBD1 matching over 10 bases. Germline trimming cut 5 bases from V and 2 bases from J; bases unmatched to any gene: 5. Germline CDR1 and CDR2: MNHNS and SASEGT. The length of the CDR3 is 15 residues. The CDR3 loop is CASSLLGQGNYGYTF. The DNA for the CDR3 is TGTGCCAGCAGTTTGTTGGGACAGGGGAACTATGGCTACACCTTC.

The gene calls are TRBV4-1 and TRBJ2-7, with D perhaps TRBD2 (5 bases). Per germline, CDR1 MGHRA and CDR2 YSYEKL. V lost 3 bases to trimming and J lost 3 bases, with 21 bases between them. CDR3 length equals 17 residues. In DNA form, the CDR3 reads TGCGCCAGCAGCCACCCCCCAAAGGGTAGCGCCGGCTACGAGCAGTACTTC. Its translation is CASSHPPKGSAGYEQYF.

CDR3 nucleotides: TGTGCCAGCAGCCGTATGGGGGGGAATGAGCAGTTCTTC. This translates into CASSRMGGNEQFF. This sequence joins TRBV5-4 and TRBJ2-1, with 7 bases identical to TRBD2. Germline V gene lookup returns CDR1 SGHNT and CDR2 YYREEE (reference sequence). The CDR3 sequence is 13 residues long. V lost 4 bases and J lost 7; bases outside the gene matches: 5.

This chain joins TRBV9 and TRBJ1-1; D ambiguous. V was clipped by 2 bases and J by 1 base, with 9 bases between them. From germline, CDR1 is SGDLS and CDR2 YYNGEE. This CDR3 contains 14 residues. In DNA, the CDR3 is TGTGCCAGCAGCGTTACAGTCGGGAACACTGAAGCTTTCTTT. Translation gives CASSVTVGNTEAFF.

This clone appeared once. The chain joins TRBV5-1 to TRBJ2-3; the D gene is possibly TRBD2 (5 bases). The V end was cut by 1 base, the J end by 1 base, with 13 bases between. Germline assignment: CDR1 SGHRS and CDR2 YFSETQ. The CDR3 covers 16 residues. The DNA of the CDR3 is TGCGCCAGCAGCTTGAAGCCGGTCGGGGGCACAGATACGCAGTATTTT. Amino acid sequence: CASSLKPVGGTDTQYF.

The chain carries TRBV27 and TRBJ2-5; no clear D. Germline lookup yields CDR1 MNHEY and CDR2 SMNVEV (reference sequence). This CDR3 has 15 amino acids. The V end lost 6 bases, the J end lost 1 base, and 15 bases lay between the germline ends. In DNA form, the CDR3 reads TGTGCCAGCAGCTACCGTATGGGCCGCCAAGAGACCCAGTACTTC. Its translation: CASSYRMGRQETQYF.

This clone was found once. CDR3 in DNA: TGTGCCAGCAGCGTAGATGGGTCAGCGAGCCAGCCCCAGCATTTT. Translated, it gives CASSVDGSASQPQHF. The J gene is TRBJ1-5, the V gene TRBV9; D unclear. Germline V gene sequence: CDR1 SGDLS, CDR2 YYNGEE. This CDR3 contains 15 residues. Between the trimmed V and J ends, which lost 0 bases and 7 bases, there was a span of 14 bases.

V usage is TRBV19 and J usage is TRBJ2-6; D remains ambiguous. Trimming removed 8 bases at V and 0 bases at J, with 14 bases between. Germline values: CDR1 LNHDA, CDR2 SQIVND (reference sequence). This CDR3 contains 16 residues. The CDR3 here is CASAIRSRSGANVLTF. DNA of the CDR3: TGTGCCAGTGCCATTCGGAGTCGCTCTGGGGCCAACGTCCTGACTTTC. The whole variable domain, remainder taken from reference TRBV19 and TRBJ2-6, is DGGITQSPKYLFRKEGQNVTLSCEQNLNHDAMYWYRQDPGQGLRLIYYSQIVNDFQKGDIAEGYSVSREKKESFPLTVTSAQKNPTAFYLCASAIRSRSGANVLTFGAGSRLTVL.

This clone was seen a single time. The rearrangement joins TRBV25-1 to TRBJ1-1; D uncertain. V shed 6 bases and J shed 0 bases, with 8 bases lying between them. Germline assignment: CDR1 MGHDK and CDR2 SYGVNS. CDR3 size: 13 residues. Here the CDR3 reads CASRPQLNTEAFF. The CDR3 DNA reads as TGTGCCAGCAGACCACAGTTGAACACTGAAGCTTTCTTT.

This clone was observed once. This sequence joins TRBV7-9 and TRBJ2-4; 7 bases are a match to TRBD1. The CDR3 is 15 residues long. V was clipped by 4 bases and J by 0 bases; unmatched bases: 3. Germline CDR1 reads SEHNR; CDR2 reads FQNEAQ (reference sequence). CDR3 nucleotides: TGTGCCAGCAGCTATACAGGGGAAGCCAAAAACATTCAGTACTTC. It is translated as CASSYTGEAKNIQYF.

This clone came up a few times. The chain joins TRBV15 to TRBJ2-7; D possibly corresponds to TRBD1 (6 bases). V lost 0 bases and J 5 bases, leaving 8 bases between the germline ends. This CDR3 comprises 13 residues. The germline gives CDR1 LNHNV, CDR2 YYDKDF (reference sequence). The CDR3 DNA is TGTGCCACCAGCAGAGAAACAGGGAACGAGCAGTACTTC. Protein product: CATSRETGNEQYF.

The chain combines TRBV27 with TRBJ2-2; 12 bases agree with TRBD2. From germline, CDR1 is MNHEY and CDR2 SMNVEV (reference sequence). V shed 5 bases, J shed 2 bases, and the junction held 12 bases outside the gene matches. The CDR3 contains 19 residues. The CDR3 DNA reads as TGTGCCAGCAGTCCGCGACGGACTAGCGGGACTTTTAACACCGGGGAGCTGTTTTTT. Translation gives CASSPRRTSGTFNTGELFF.

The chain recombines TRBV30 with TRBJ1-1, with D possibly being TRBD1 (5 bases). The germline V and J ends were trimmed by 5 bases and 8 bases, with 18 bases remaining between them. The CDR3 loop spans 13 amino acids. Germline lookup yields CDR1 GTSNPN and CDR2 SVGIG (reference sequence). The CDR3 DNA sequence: TGTGCCTGGTCTACAGGTCACCCTTCCGAAGCTTTCTTT. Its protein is CAWSTGHPSEAFF.

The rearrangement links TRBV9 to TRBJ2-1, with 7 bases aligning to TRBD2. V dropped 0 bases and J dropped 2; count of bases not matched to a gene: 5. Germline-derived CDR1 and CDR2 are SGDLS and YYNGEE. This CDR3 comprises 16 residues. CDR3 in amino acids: CASSVEGRAAYNEQFF. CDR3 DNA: TGTGCCAGCAGCGTAGAAGGGAGGGCCGCCTACAATGAGCAGTTCTTC.

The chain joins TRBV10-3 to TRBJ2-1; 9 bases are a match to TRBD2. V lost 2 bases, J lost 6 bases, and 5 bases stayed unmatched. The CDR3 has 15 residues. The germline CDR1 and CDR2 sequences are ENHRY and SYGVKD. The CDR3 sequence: CAISEETSGRNEQFF. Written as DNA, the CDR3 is TGTGCCATCAGTGAGGAGACTAGCGGACGCAATGAGCAGTTCTTC.